This record covers a single T cell receptor (beta chain). Its antigen has not been determined. There are no base qualities to consult, and no much larger clone falls within one base. V is clipped by 5 bases and J by 8 bases, and the sequence between their germline boundaries is 15 bases long. The CDR1 and CDR2 encoded by the germline V gene are MDHEN and SYDVKM. The cysteine opens and the phenylalanine closes a CDR3 of 13 amino acids. Only the CDR3 part of the read is kept: 39 bases, read in frame from the first base. This sample was included in a study of blood T cell repertoires in COVID-19 (dated by TCRdb to 2019 to 2021). With respect to the entire study: Collaborator samples came from the United States, Italy and Spain and covered acute and convalescent phases of COVID-19. Samples were obtained from the ongoing ImmuneRACE study (first 160 participants) and from 1,254 subjects provided by 6 global collaborators. HLA class I and class II types, where available, came from metadata supplied by the sample provider rather than from assay-based typing. The repertoires were made available in a free public database intended to serve as a resource for research on the immune response to SARS-CoV-2. A de-identified subject ID, COVID-19 status, age in years and sex were almost always included in the sample metadata. The material from the prospective study consisted of cDNA or gDNA derived from T cells, B-cell-depleted T cells, or PBMCs. Subjects who had been exposed to COVID-19, were actively infected with it, or had recovered from it provided the deeply sampled blood TCRbeta repertoires that made up the dataset.

TCRbeta CDR3 regions were amplified from genomic DNA using the immunoSEQ Assay, a bias-controlled multiplex PCR. As for the authors' bioinformatics: The number of nucleated cells in each sample was estimated by amplification of reference gene primers within the assay. To quantify the absolute abundance of each unique TCRbeta CDR3 rearrangement, sequence reads were collapsed and filtered. For each sample, productive Simpson clonality was calculated as the square root of Simpson's diversity index over productive rearrangements. In its TCRdb copy, this immuneACCESS table keeps in-frame sequences only and misses some clones. Where compared with another copy, unresolved V genes explain less than half of these, and the others have no known cause. V, J and clone size were drawn from that table, and D and trimming were deduced from the DNA. Present in this sample are about 70,000 clones, about 90% of which were seen just once. The leading ten clones occupy about 2.4% of the sample.

Points the paper makes about the study in general: The amount of clinical and demographic metadata varied by source and participant and was provided uncurated.

Collaborating institutions collected whole blood in K2EDTA tubes following their own protocols. For TCRbeta analysis, collaborators shipped samples as frozen whole blood, isolated PBMCs, or DNA extracted from either of those sample types. The receptor was isolated from a human donor in a cohort sampled during active COVID-19. The rearranged chain carries TRBV28 and TRBJ1-2; the D gene is perhaps TRBD1, from 6 matching bases. The sample consisted of peripheral blood. The CDR3 reads CASSLTGQGGYTF. The nucleotide sequence is given as TGTGCCAGCAGTCTTACAGGGCAGGGGGGCTACACCTTC.